Listed here are 18 T cell receptor beta chains from one sample, sequenced in a study of human T cells and chemical hapten exposure (dated by TCRdb to the early 2020s). The method behind the library was RACE. Sequencing took place on a NextSeq 500. TCRdb ran its own pipeline on the public reads, namely fastp trimming at Q25 and MiXCR clone calling, and kept in-frame beta chains. Entries are consolidated by CDR3 protein sequence, retaining the most common genes and DNA. This sample has about 260,000 distinct CDR3 sequences in its table, and about 9.4% of those were observed once. The biggest ten clones account for 2% to 2.5% of the sample. The sample's time point label, in plain terms: pre-sensitization, week 0. The treatment or condition label of this sample denotes: therapeutic diphenylcyclopropenone sensitization with weekly scalp DPC. The input for sequencing was whole blood, taken in connection with sensitization to the hapten diphenylcyclopropenone (DPC). The source is a woman between 40 and 50 years old with alopecia areata. Some clones in this sample may be carry-over from other donors' samples.

The chain couples TRBV5-4 to TRBJ2-7, with 8 positions matching TRBD2. The germline CDR1 and CDR2 sequences are SGHNT and YYREEE (reference sequence). This CDR3 region has 15 residues. J gave up 3 bases and V 0 bases, and 5 bases lay outside the gene matches. Here the CDR3 reads CASSLDLSGNYEQYF. CDR3 DNA sequence: TGTGCCAGCAGCTTGGATCTTAGCGGGAACTACGAGCAGTACTTC.

In this sample, this clonotype turned up a few times. The genes are TRBV12-3 or TRBV12-4 and TRBJ1-2, with 11 bases fitting TRBD1. V lost 6 bases, J lost 4 bases, and 7 bases stayed unmatched. CDR3 length: 15 amino acids. The CDR3 DNA reads TGTGCCAGCAGAGGCGGGACAGGGGGAGGCTATGGCTACACCTTC. It yields the protein CASRGGTGGGYGYTF.

This clonotype was detected many times. The chain links TRBV9 to TRBJ1-1; 8 bases align to TRBD1. Germline values: CDR1 SGDLS, CDR2 YYNGEE. This CDR3 comprises 14 residues. Germline trimming cut 0 bases from V and 4 bases from J; bases unmatched to any gene: 2. The CDR3 reads CASSVGTGPTEAFF. For the CDR3, the DNA is TGTGCCAGCAGCGTAGGGACAGGGCCCACTGAAGCTTTCTTT.

This clonotype was seen many times. The chain couples TRBV7-9 to TRBJ2-3, with D hard to call. Germline V gene sequence: CDR1 SEHNR, CDR2 FQNEAQ (reference sequence). The CDR3 runs 15 residues. The V and J ends lost 1 base and 0 bases respectively, with 8 bases between them. In DNA, the CDR3 is TGTGCCAGCAGCTTAGGGACGGCTAGCACAGATACGCAGTATTTT. Amino acid sequence: CASSLGTASTDTQYF.

This clonotype was observed a handful of times. J is TRBJ1-3 and V is TRBV5-6; D gene ambiguous. Per germline, CDR1 SGHDT and CDR2 YYEEEE. Trimming removed 1 base from V and 0 bases from J, with 5 bases in between. This CDR3 is built from 14 residues. CDR3 amino acids: CASSLRSSGNTIYF. The CDR3 DNA is TGTGCCAGCAGCTTGCGAAGCTCTGGAAACACCATATATTTT.

CDR3 loop: CSARSSLAGDTDTQYF. The CDR3 coding sequence is TGCAGTGCTAGAAGCTCCCTAGCGGGAGATACAGATACGCAGTATTTT. The chain uses TRBV20-1 and TRBJ2-3; 10 positions agree with TRBD2. The CDR3 runs 16 residues. With V trimmed by 2 bases and J by 3 bases, 8 bases remained unmatched. Germline CDR1 is DFQATT and CDR2 is SNEGSKA (reference sequence).

The chain has TRBV6-1 and TRBJ2-1; TRBD2 agrees at 14 bases. Germline loops: CDR1 MNHNS, CDR2 SASEGT. With 6 bases clipped from V and 8 bases from J, the junction kept 6 bases outside the gene matches. CDR3 length: 15 amino acids. The CDR3 DNA reads TGTGCCAGCAGGACTAGCGGGAGGGTCGGTGATGAGCAGTTCTTC. Translating it yields CASRTSGRVGDEQFF.

The chain uses TRBV14 and TRBJ2-3, with D possibly being TRBD2 (7 bases). CDR3 length: 13 amino acids. CDR1 is SGHDN and CDR2 is FVKESK in the germline V gene. V lost 6 bases and J 2 bases, leaving 9 bases between the germline ends. CDR3 coding DNA: TGTGCCAGCAGTCGGGGGGCCACAGATACGCAGTATTTT. It specifies CASSRGATDTQYF.

The table lists this clonotype with a few counts. The chain uses TRBV7-2 and TRBJ1-1, with unresolved D. V lost 3 bases to trimming and J lost 6 bases, with 8 bases between them. The germline V gene has CDR1 SGHTA and CDR2 FQGNSA. CDR3 length: 12 amino acids. CDR3 nucleotide sequence: TGTGCCAGCAGCTTCCTGGGTCCTGAAGCTTTCTTT. Translated: CASSFLGPEAFF.

The CDR3 nucleotides are TGTGCCAGCAGTTTCCGGAGATACGAGCAGTACTTC. Amino acid sequence: CASSFRRYEQYF. The chain carries TRBV12-3 or TRBV12-4 and TRBJ2-7; D call uncertain. Trimming took 3 bases from V and 4 from J, leaving 7 bases between them. The CDR3 spans 12 residues.

This clonotype was seen many times. V gene TRBV20-1 combines with J gene TRBJ2-3; possibly TRBD1 or TRBD2 for D (5 bases each). The CDR3 covers 14 residues. Germline V lookup: CDR1 DFQATT, CDR2 SNEGSKA (reference sequence). V lost 3 bases, J lost 2 bases, and 12 bases lay in between. This CDR3 reads CSASPGTNTDTQYF. The CDR3 region has the DNA TGCAGTGCTAGTCCCGGGACCAACACAGATACGCAGTATTTT.

This clonotype was counted a few times. CDR3 loop: CASRGTLETQYF. DNA for the CDR3: TGTGCCAGCAGGGGAACTTTAGAGACCCAGTACTTC. The rearrangement uses TRBV28 and TRBJ2-5; no definite D call. The CDR3 is 12 residues long. Germline V gene lookup returns CDR1 MDHEN and CDR2 SYDVKM. Trimming left V 6 bases short and J 4 bases short, with 9 bases between. Complete variable domain (other parts from reference TRBV28 and TRBJ2-5): DVKVTQSSRYLVKRTGEKVFLECVQDMDHENMFWYRQDPGLGLRLIYFSYDVKMKEKGDIPEGYSVSREKKERFSLILESASTNQTSMYLCASRGTLETQYFGPGTRLLVL.

This clonotype has only a few counts. The chain couples TRBV9 to TRBJ2-6, with no clear D. V lost 3 bases and J 4 bases, leaving 8 bases between the germline ends. Germline lookup yields CDR1 SGDLS and CDR2 YYNGEE. The CDR3 runs 14 residues. CDR3 loop: CASSDPQGANVLTF. The CDR3 DNA reads TGTGCCAGCAGCGACCCCCAAGGGGCCAACGTCCTGACTTTC.

This clonotype was seen only a few times. The V gene is TRBV10-3, the J gene TRBJ2-5; D possibly uses TRBD1 or TRBD2 (5 bases each). This CDR3 region has 11 residues. Trimming removed 8 bases from V and 3 bases from J, with 7 bases in between. In germline, CDR1 is ENHRY, CDR2 SYGVKD. CDR3 protein: CAIGTKETQYF. The CDR3 bases are TGTGCCATCGGGACCAAAGAGACCCAGTACTTC.

This clonotype was recorded a few times. The chain couples TRBV4-1 to TRBJ2-1, with D possibly matching TRBD2 (6 bases). Germline V gene data show CDR1 as MGHRA and CDR2 as YSYEKL. This CDR3 has 16 amino acids. V lost 1 base, J lost 6 bases, and 16 bases lay in between. CDR3 sequence reads: CASSQGYGGRLNEQFF. The CDR3 bases are TGCGCCAGCAGCCAAGGATACGGGGGACGCCTCAATGAGCAGTTCTTC.

This clonotype has more than one count but fewer than ten. This chain links TRBV7-3 with TRBJ2-1; 7 nucleotides line up with TRBD1. Germline values: CDR1 SGHTA, CDR2 FQGTGA. The CDR3 is 17 amino acids. V was pared by 5 bases and J by 2 bases, with 12 bases of the junction left unmatched. CDR3 DNA: TGTGCCAGCAGCCCTAGACCGGACAGGCCCACCTACAATGAGCAGTTCTTC. It specifies CASSPRPDRPTYNEQFF.

This clonotype showed up just a few times. The junction departs from the called germline gene at one end, perhaps through a read error. The chain carries TRBV7-7 and TRBJ2-3, with 7 bases identical to TRBD1. Germline V gene sequence: CDR1 SSHAT, CDR2 FNYEAQ (reference sequence). CDR3 length equals 13 residues. The CDR3 DNA follows: TGTGCTAGCAGCTTAACAGGGGAAGATACGCAGTATTTT. This sequence encodes CASSLTGEDTQYF.

In this sample, this clonotype turned up a few times. The V gene is TRBV6-5, the J gene TRBJ1-1; D remains ambiguous. CDR1 is MNHEY and CDR2 is SVGAGI in the germline V gene. V lost 0 bases and J lost 1, with 9 bases in between. This CDR3 is 15 amino acids long. CDR3 region: CASSYSSGRNTEAFF. The CDR3 nucleotides are TGTGCCAGCAGTTACTCGTCCGGAAGGAACACTGAAGCTTTCTTT.